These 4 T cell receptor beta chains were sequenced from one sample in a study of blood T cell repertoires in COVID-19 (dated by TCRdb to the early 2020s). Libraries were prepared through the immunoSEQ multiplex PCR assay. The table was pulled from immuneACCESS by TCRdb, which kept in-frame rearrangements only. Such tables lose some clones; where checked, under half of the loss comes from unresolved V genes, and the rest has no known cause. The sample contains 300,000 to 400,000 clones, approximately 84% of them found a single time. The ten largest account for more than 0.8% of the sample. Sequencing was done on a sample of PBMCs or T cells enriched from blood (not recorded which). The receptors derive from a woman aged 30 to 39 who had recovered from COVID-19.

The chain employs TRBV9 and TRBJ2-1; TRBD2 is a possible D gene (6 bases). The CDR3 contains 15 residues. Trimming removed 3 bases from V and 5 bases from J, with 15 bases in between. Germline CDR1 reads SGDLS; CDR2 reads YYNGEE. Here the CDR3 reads CASSEGLTNDNEQFF. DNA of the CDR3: TGTGCCAGCAGCGAGGGACTCACCAATGACAATGAGCAGTTCTTC.

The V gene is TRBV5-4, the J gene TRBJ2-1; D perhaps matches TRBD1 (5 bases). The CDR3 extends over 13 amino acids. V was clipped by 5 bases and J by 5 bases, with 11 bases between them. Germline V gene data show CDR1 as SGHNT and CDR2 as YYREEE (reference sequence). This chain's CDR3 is CASRLDSHNEQFF. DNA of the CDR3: TGTGCCAGCAGACTCGACAGCCACAATGAGCAGTTCTTC.

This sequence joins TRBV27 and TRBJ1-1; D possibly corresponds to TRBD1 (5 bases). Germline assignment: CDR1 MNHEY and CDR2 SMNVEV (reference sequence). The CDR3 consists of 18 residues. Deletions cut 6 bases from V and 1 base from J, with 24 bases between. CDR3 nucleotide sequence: TGTGCCAGCAGGCCCTGGGGGGGAGGAGGGTTCGGGAACACTGAAGCTTTCTTT. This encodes CASRPWGGGGFGNTEAFF.

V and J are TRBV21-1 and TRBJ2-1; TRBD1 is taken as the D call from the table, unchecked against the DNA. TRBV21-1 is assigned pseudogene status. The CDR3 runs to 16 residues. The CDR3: CASSPRDRVHYNEQFF. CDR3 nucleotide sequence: TGTGCCAGCAGCCCGAGGGACAGGGTCCACTACAATGAGCAGTTCTTC.